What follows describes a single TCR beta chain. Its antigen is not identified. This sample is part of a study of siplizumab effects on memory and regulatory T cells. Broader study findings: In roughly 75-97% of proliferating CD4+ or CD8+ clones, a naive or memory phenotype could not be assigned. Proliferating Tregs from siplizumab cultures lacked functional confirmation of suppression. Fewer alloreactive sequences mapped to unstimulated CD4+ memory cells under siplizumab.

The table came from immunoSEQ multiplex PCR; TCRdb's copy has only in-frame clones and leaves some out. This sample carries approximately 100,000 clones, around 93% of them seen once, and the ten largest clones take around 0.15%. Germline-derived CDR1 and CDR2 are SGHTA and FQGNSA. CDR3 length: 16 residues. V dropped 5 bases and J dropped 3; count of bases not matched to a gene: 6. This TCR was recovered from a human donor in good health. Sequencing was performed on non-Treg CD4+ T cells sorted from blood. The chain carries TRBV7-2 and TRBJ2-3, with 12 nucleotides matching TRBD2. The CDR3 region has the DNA TGTGCCAGCAGCCCCTGGGGGACTAGCGGGACAGATACGCAGTATTTT. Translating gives CASSPWGTSGTDTQYF. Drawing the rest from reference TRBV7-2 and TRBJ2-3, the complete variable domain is GAGVSQSPSNKVTEKGKDVELRCDPISGHTALYWYRQSLGQGLEFLIYFQGNSAPDKSGLPSDRFSAERTGGSVSTLTIQRTQQEDSAVYLCASSPWGTSGTDTQYFGPGTRLTVL.